This paragraph reports one TCR beta chain. What this receptor recognizes is not known. This is likely a read error, given that the CDR3 carries no conserved phenylalanine or tryptophan at its end. For repertoire sequencing, TCR beta CDR3 regions were amplified from RNA transcripts. The first round was an RT-PCR using HTBI primers with the Qiagen OneStep RT-PCR kit, and this first round was followed by a second-round multiplex PCR, then size selection and purification. Sequencing of the libraries was carried out on an Illumina HiSeq2000 in paired-end mode with 100 bp reads. As for the original processing: SOAPnuke was used to process the reads, throwing out any read that had adapters, had uncalled bases, had a mean Phred below 15, or lacked an exact constant-primer or identifier match. High-quality paired reads were merged with COPE v1.2.5. Each unique nucleotide sequence was treated as a clonotype, and MiTCR v1.1 was used to align the clonotypes to the IMGT TRB V, D and J references. The analysis was limited to V-J combinations with a frequency above 0.0001, which together covered just over 98% of the repertoires. For each V-J combination, a TCR clonal expansion and chaos score was defined as F50 clonal expansion divided by the chaos observed in the TCRdist matrix. Welch's t-statistics and random forest were used to reduce the features to approximately 13 V-J combinations, which were then used as input to a naive Bayes classifier. The Morisita-Horn index was used to measure how similar the thyroid and blood repertoires were. TCRdb took the public reads, trimmed them with fastp at Q25, ran MiXCR for clone calling and kept in-frame beta chains. CDR3 protein duplicates are merged, each entry listing the most common genes and DNA. TCRdb assigned the V and J calls; the authors' analysis was not used. In this sample the table shows more than 550,000 distinct CDR3 sequences, roughly 39% of which occur a single time. Over 2.5% of the sample is taken by the ten largest.

This entry is derived from a study of Graves' ophthalmopathy and Graves' hyperthyroidism (dated by TCRdb to the late 2010s). Regarding the complete study: Peripheral blood samples were taken at the time of initial diagnosis, before any treatment was given. TCR beta repertoire signatures were used to distinguish Graves' ophthalmopathy from Graves' hyperthyroidism and to predict progression to ophthalmopathy. In about 6 hyperthyroidism patients, the T-cell repertoire of thyroid tissue was compared with the T-cell repertoire of blood. For independent validation, a separate cohort was made up of some 18 hyperthyroidism patients plus 17 patients who later progressed from hyperthyroidism to ophthalmopathy. In total, 120 to 150 blood samples were TCR-sequenced: around 42 ophthalmopathy, some 80 hyperthyroidism and about 17 hyperthyroidism-to-ophthalmopathy patients. To explore V-J signatures that separate ophthalmopathy from hyperthyroidism, a discovery set of about a hundred patients was enrolled, consisting of about 43 with ophthalmopathy and some 59 with stable hyperthyroidism. Once sampling was done, hyperthyroidism patients were given methimazole at a starting dose of 30 mg daily, while ophthalmopathy patients were given high-dose intravenous methylprednisolone. Study-wide findings and limitations: Ophthalmopathy was separated from stable hyperthyroidism by the 13-signature model with roughly 88% sensitivity and 81% to 83% specificity in cross-validation and with 80%/75% in the test set. Most expanded thyroid clonotypes with frequency above 0.001 were also detected in blood, suggesting blood repertoires may reflect the thyroid immune response. Sample size was not statistically predetermined, and group allocation was not concealed from the investigators. In validation, the model predicted ophthalmopathy progression with about 64% sensitivity and 72% to 80% specificity; fewer than 15 predicted patients were CT-confirmed with GO in a median of about 6.2 months.

V is reduced by 3 bases and J by 5 bases, leaving a spacing of 11 bases between them. The germline V gene supplies CDR1 SGHTA and CDR2 FQGNSA. The length of the CDR3 is 15 amino acids, counting both ends. Of the read, only the CDR3 DNA is kept; its 45 bases are in frame from base 1. Ophthalmopathy patients were characterized by moderately to severely active disease, a Clinical Activity Score of at least 3, a NOSPECS grade of at least 4, and a disease duration under 3 months. Patients were excluded if they had other autoimmune diseases, uncontrolled infections, pregnancy or lactation. Clinical symptoms, serum thyroxine, TRAb, thyroid ultrasound and orbital computed tomography formed the basis of the diagnosis. PBMCs were isolated from about 9.2 ml of fresh peripheral blood by Ficoll-Paque density gradient centrifugation. Total RNA was extracted using Trizol reagent, and RNA quality was checked on an Agilent 2100 Bioanalyzer.

The TCR originated in an adult man with Graves' ophthalmopathy. The sequenced sample was peripheral blood. The V and J segments used are TRBV7-2 and TRBJ1-6, with the D gene not confidently named. Here is the DNA: TGTGCCAGCAGCTTGAGGACGGAGAATAATTCACCCCTCCACTGT. This is translated as CASSLRTENNSPLHC.